This T cell receptor beta chain was recorded in a study of blood T cell repertoires in COVID-19. Sequencing was performed with immunoSEQ multiplex PCR; in TCRdb, only in-frame clones are kept and a portion is missing. This table has about 300,000 clones, around 87% appearing once. Germline lookup yields CDR1 SNHLY and CDR2 FYNNEI. Trimming removed 4 bases from V and 3 bases from J; junction bases left unmatched: 9. The CDR3 contains 17 residues. This receptor was obtained from a woman aged 40 to 50 who had recovered from COVID-19. This chain uses TRBV2 with TRBJ2-3; 11 nucleotides align to TRBD2. Sequenced sample: peripheral blood. The CDR3 DNA is TGTGCCAGCAGTGGTGGTAGCGGGGGGGCCGGTACAGATACGCAGTATTTT. This sequence encodes CASSGGSGGAGTDTQYF.